The 14 T cell receptor beta chains reported below all come from one sample, sequenced in a study of T cell responses to AZD1222 COVID-19 vaccine (dated by TCRdb to 2020 to 2022). The label giving this sample's time point can be read as: baseline before first vaccination. Libraries came from the immunoSEQ multiplex PCR assay. TCRdb holds this immuneACCESS table with in-frame rearrangements only. Some clones are missing; in checked studies, unresolved V genes explain under half, and the rest has no known cause. Across this sample there are 95,000 to 130,000 clones, with 88% seen only once. Clones ranked in the top ten supply around 8.7% of the sample. Sequencing was performed on peripheral blood, taken on day 0 of AZD1222 vaccination. Receptors were obtained from an adult in good health.

This clone was seen once. The chain joins TRBV30 to TRBJ1-1; 9 bases agree with TRBD1. The CDR3 consists of 13 residues. After removal of 8 bases from V and 4 bases from J, the junction contained 8 bases not matched to a gene. In germline, CDR1 is GTSNPN, CDR2 SVGIG (reference sequence). CDR3 sequence: CAGQTGGGTEAFF. CDR3 nucleotides: TGTGCCGGACAAACAGGGGGCGGCACTGAAGCTTTCTTT.

The chain recombines TRBV25-1 with TRBJ2-4; D is unresolved. Germline V gene sequence: CDR1 MGHDK, CDR2 SYGVNS. The CDR3 runs to 10 residues. V lost 10 bases to trimming and J lost 8 bases, with 9 bases between them. CDR3: CANPRYIQYF. The CDR3 nucleotides read TGTGCCAACCCTAGGTACATTCAGTACTTC.

The chain links TRBV12-3 or TRBV12-4 to TRBJ1-3; D not resolved. The V gene lost 3 bases and the J gene lost 11 bases, with 14 bases spanning the gap. There are 13 residues in the CDR3. The CDR3 DNA sequence: TGTGCCAGCAGTTTCGGCAGTCTATTCTCCATATATTTT. Encoded protein: CASSFGSLFSIYF.

The chain couples TRBV20-1 to TRBJ1-1; D not resolved. Germline V CDR1 and CDR2: DFQATT, SNEGSKA (reference sequence). With 7 bases removed from V and 12 bases from J, the gap between germline ends came to 15 bases. This CDR3 is 10 amino acids long. This chain's CDR3 is CSVGRERTFF. CDR3 sequence (DNA): TGCAGTGTAGGGCGGGAGCGGACTTTCTTT.

The chain recombines TRBV28 with TRBJ1-4, with 9 bases aligning to TRBD1. Germline loops: CDR1 MDHEN, CDR2 SYDVKM. The CDR3 runs 14 residues. Trimming cost V 7 bases and J 6 bases; bases outside gene matches: 6. The CDR3 reads CASTRGTGYEKLFF. Written as DNA, the CDR3 is TGTGCCAGCACCCGAGGGACAGGGTATGAAAAACTGTTTTTT.

This chain links TRBV18 with TRBJ1-1, with D possibly TRBD1 on 5 matching bases. Trimming took 1 base from V and 7 from J, leaving 13 bases between them. This CDR3 is built from 14 residues. Germline lookup yields CDR1 KGHSH and CDR2 LQKENI. CDR3 in DNA: TGTGCCAGCTCACCACTCGGGGCGGAGGGTGAAGCTTTCTTT. Encoded protein: CASSPLGAEGEAFF. Filled out from reference TRBV18 and TRBJ1-1, the complete variable domain reads NAGVMQNPRHLVRRRGQEARLRCSPMKGHSHVYWYRQLPEEGLKFMVYLQKENIIDESGMPKERFSAEFPKEGPSILRIQQVVRGDSAAYFCASSPLGAEGEAFFGQGTRLTVV.

This clone was seen only once. V usage is TRBV7-2 and J usage is TRBJ1-5; D not resolved. The CDR3 contains 14 residues. Germline V gene lookup returns CDR1 SGHTA and CDR2 FQGNSA. The V and J ends lost 6 bases and 2 bases respectively, with 11 bases between them. In DNA, the CDR3 is TGTGCCAGCAGTTTTAAGGGTGGCAATCAGCCCCAGCATTTT. Amino acids: CASSFKGGNQPQHF.

The chain has TRBV4-1 and TRBJ1-4; no reliable D call. This CDR3 has 15 amino acids. Between the trimmed V and J ends, which lost 1 base and 4 bases, there was a span of 10 bases. The germline V gene has CDR1 MGHRA and CDR2 YSYEKL. CDR3: CASSQVRDGNEKLFF. DNA for the CDR3: TGCGCCAGCAGCCAAGTTCGAGACGGTAATGAAAAACTGTTTTTT.

The chain links TRBV7-9 to TRBJ1-5; D is uncertain. The germline V gene encodes CDR1 SEHNR and CDR2 FQNEAQ (reference sequence). The CDR3 has 13 residues. Between the trimmed V and J ends, which lost 1 base and 6 bases, there was a span of 7 bases. The CDR3: CASSLGESQPQHF. CDR3 in DNA: TGTGCCAGCAGCTTAGGGGAAAGTCAGCCCCAGCATTTT.

This chain joins TRBV28 and TRBJ2-1; TRBD2 might be the D (5 bases). CDR1 and CDR2 (germline): MDHEN, SYDVKM. Trimming pared 7 bases from V and 4 bases from J, leaving 20 bases between. The CDR3 runs to 16 residues. The CDR3 coding sequence is TGTGCCAGCAACTCTTGGACTCAATCTCGTTACAATGAGCAGTTCTTC. Its protein product is CASNSWTQSRYNEQFF.

CDR3: CASSQRTGITGELFF. The CDR3, as DNA: TGCGCCAGCAGCCAACGGACAGGGATCACCGGGGAGCTGTTTTTT. The chain recombines TRBV4-3 with TRBJ2-2, with 8 positions matching TRBD1. Unmatched junction bases numbered 3, after V lost 2 bases and J lost 4 bases. The CDR3 consists of 15 residues. The germline V gene has CDR1 LGHNA and CDR2 YSLEER.

In its sample, this clone was seen once. This chain joins TRBV7-9 and TRBJ1-6; 7 bases are shared with TRBD1. Germline V CDR1 and CDR2: SEHNR, FQNEAQ (reference sequence). The CDR3 length is 16 residues. Trimming at V came to 1 base and at J to 8 bases, leaving 8 bases not matched to a gene. The DNA for the CDR3 is TGTGCCAGCAGCTTAGGCCAGGGGGTTACCTATTCACCCCTCCACTTT. Its protein is CASSLGQGVTYSPLHF.

CDR3 sequence: CASSYSPGELFF. The CDR3 DNA reads TGTGCCAGCAGTTACTCCCCCGGGGAGCTGTTTTTT. This chain joins TRBV6-5 and TRBJ2-2, with D unclear. CDR3 length: 12 amino acids. V dropped 0 bases and J dropped 6 bases, with 2 bases sitting between them. CDR1 and CDR2 from the germline V gene are MNHEY and SVGAGI.

CDR3 protein: CASSLELGEQFF. The CDR3 region has the DNA TGCGCCAGCAGCTTGGAGTTGGGGGAGCAGTTCTTC. The chain recombines TRBV5-1 with TRBJ2-1; D is ambiguous. Trimming took 0 bases from V and 10 from J, leaving 8 bases between them. The CDR3 consists of 12 residues. CDR1 and CDR2 (germline): SGHRS, YFSETQ.